This passage covers 9 T cell receptor beta chains from one sample sequenced in a study of shared clonotypes between healthy human individuals. Produced via immunoSEQ multiplex PCR; TCRdb's table is partial and in-frame only. The table includes approximately 99,000 clones, approximately 70% detected once. Source material: memory CD8+ T cells sorted from blood. The subset denotes: CD45RO+ cells pooled with CCR7-negative TemRA cells. All receptors come from a woman aged 30 to 39 in good health.

This clone was detected only a few times. This chain uses TRBV28 with TRBJ2-3, with 7 nucleotides matching TRBD2. Germline V CDR1 and CDR2: MDHEN, SYDVKM. V trimming: 6 bases; J trimming: 5 bases; junction bases outside the gene matches: 14. The CDR3 length is 16 residues. The CDR3 spells CASSPGQAGAGDTQYF. CDR3 coding DNA: TGTGCCAGCAGCCCAGGGCAGGCGGGAGCGGGAGATACGCAGTATTTT.

V usage is TRBV2 and J usage is TRBJ1-4; TRBD1 agrees at 10 bases. The CDR3 is made up of 17 amino acids. J gave up 0 bases and V 4 bases, and 5 bases lay outside the gene matches. From germline, CDR1 is SNHLY and CDR2 FYNNEI. The CDR3 DNA follows: TGTGCCAGCAGTGCCGGACAGGGGGTCGCAACTAATGAAAAACTGTTTTTT. It specifies CASSAGQGVATNEKLFF.

This clone was found once. The chain employs TRBV10-3 and TRBJ2-7, with a possible D match to TRBD1 (5 bases). Trimming took off 8 bases at V and 0 bases at J, with 11 bases between the two ends. The CDR3 contains 13 residues. CDR1 ENHRY and CDR2 SYGVKD come from the germline V gene. The CDR3, as DNA: TGTGCCATCGCGACAGCCAGCTCCTACGAGCAGTACTTC. Translation gives CAIATASSYEQYF.

In its sample, this clone was seen once. The rearrangement uses TRBV11-3 and TRBJ2-7, with a tentative D call TRBD1 (6 bases). The germline gives CDR1 SGHNT, CDR2 YENEEA. This CDR3 region has 13 residues. V shed 5 bases and J shed 3 bases, with 11 bases lying between them. The CDR3 protein is CASSPGEDYEQYF. Here the CDR3 DNA reads TGTGCCAGCAGCCCAGGGGAAGACTACGAGCAGTACTTC.

This clone is deemed medium-sized. The chain joins TRBV5-4 to TRBJ2-2; weak D call: TRBD1 (5 bases). Trimming took 5 bases from V and 4 from J, leaving 21 bases between them. The CDR3 is 17 residues long. From germline, CDR1 is SGHNT and CDR2 YYREEE (reference sequence). DNA of the CDR3: TGTGCCAGCAGAGACAGTGCGTGGGGATTGGGCACCGGGGAGCTGTTTTTT. It is translated as CASRDSAWGLGTGELFF.

The CDR3 is CASSLVVANTGELFF. CDR3 coding DNA: TGCGCCAGCAGCTTGGTTGTGGCGAACACCGGGGAGCTGTTTTTT. The chain joins TRBV5-1 to TRBJ2-2; D unresolved. Germline V gene data show CDR1 as SGHRS and CDR2 as YFSETQ. This CDR3 spans 15 amino acids. Trimming stripped 0 bases from V and 0 bases from J, with 6 bases between.

The V gene is TRBV6-5, the J gene TRBJ1-1, with TRBD1 as a possible D gene (5 bases). Germline-derived CDR1 and CDR2 are MNHEY and SVGAGI. V lost 1 base and J lost 5, with 11 bases in between. This CDR3 is built from 14 residues. In nucleotides, the CDR3 is TGTGCCAGCAGTTACTACGGGGCTCAAACTGAAGCTTTCTTT. Its protein is CASSYYGAQTEAFF.

As to this clone: Just one base apart from a much larger clone, this may be a read error. In DNA form, the CDR3 reads TGTGCCAGCAGCTTGAGGGAGGCCGAGCAGTACTTC. Protein: CASSLREAEQYF. The rearrangement joins TRBV7-9 to TRBJ2-7; possible D gene TRBD2, 6 bases. V was cut by 3 bases and J by 6 bases, with 9 bases left in between. This CDR3 contains 12 residues. In germline, CDR1 is SEHNR, CDR2 FQNEAQ (reference sequence).

The J gene is TRBJ2-5, the V gene TRBV11-1; no firm D call. In germline, CDR1 is SGHAT, CDR2 FQDESV (reference sequence). V was clipped by 5 bases and J by 11 bases, with 27 bases between them. The CDR3 spans 16 residues. The CDR3 DNA sequence: TGTGCCAGCAGCGAAATCCCCTCTGCGTCTGCGAAAGAGCAGTACTTC. Translation: CASSEIPSASAKEQYF.